These T cell receptor beta chains were read from a single sample in a study of metastatic and nonmetastatic thyroid tumors. TCRdb reprocessed the PCR reads using MiXCR. The sample lists approximately 4,200 clones, approximately 33% seen once, with around 13% in the top ten. Sequenced: adjacent normal tissue. Receptor source: a female donor with papillary thyroid cancer or a benign thyroid nodule (not recorded which). Some clones in this sample may be carry-over from other donors' samples. CDR3s leave out the opening cysteine and the closing phenylalanine or tryptophan. Fields, in order: V gene, clone size, CDR3 length, J gene, CDR3 protein. Where a row states a size, it is once, few, many or the class of an expanded clone; other rows omit it.

>TRBV7-2|-|13|TRBJ2-7
ASSLNGPLTYEQY
>TRBV20-1|-|14|TRBJ2-7
SANSPGGGGGYEQY
>TRBV6-2/TRBV6-3|few|12|TRBJ1-4
ASSSADREEKLF
>TRBV5-6|few|11|TRBJ1-2
ASSSSGLYGYT
>TRBV6-2/TRBV6-3|few|15|TRBJ2-6
ASSSGQFYSGANVLT
>TRBV28|medium-sized|14|TRBJ1-5
ASKEAGQGVDQPQH
>TRBV6-1|-|15|TRBJ2-2
ASSWTSGLSGTGELF
>TRBV12-3/TRBV12-4|-|13|TRBJ1-2
ASRPRQGQMDGYP
>TRBV20-1|-|11|TRBJ2-7
SAGPVDSYEQY
>TRBV6-1|few|14|TRBJ1-5
ASSRGGSYGNQPQH
>TRBV25-1|-|12|TRBJ2-5
ASRLAGGQETQY
>TRBV20-1|-|11|TRBJ1-5
SARAGINQPQH
>TRBV6-4|-|12|TRBJ1-1
ASSAWTGNTEAF
>TRBV6-1|-|12|TRBJ1-1
ASSSPGLNTEAF
>TRBV19|few|12|TRBJ2-7
ASSIRGTFYEQY
>TRBV19|-|13|TRBJ1-3
ASSMDRFSGNTIY
>TRBV11-1|-|13|TRBJ2-1
ASSWSGSEANEQF
>TRBV5-1|large|12|TRBJ1-1
ASSLGDTYTEAF
>TRBV13|-|17|TRBJ2-2
ASSPGTSVYWGNTGELF
>TRBV20-1|few|12|TRBJ2-2
SAREGGNTGELF
>TRBV27|few|14|TRBJ1-2
ASSNRDRGNNYGYT
>TRBV11-2|-|14|TRBJ1-1
ASSPMFGWGNTEAF
>TRBV14|-|15|TRBJ1-2
ASSQDRLQGAFYGYT
>TRBV4-1|medium-sized|15|TRBJ2-3
ASSQDAAGGPTDTQY
>TRBV28|-|14|TRBJ2-3
ASSSRLAGVGDTQY
>TRBV19|few|11|TRBJ1-1
AIRMPLRTEAF
>TRBV30|-|13|TRBJ2-6
AWIGVYSGANVLT
>TRBV20-1|-|12|TRBJ2-5
SARDREPKETQY
>TRBV6-1|large|12|TRBJ1-6
ASRLTGGRSPLH
>TRBV28|few|11|TRBJ2-7
PSSDHTPYEQY